This entry lists 2 T cell receptor beta chains sequenced from one sample in a study of chemoradiotherapy in HPV16-positive cancers. The data were produced by immunoSEQ multiplex PCR, yet TCRdb's version contains in-frame clones alone and is incomplete. The profile shows 12,000 or so clones, roughly 90% of them singletons. The sample in question was blood, obtained from a patient who underwent chemoradiotherapy. The receptors were gathered from a human donor with HPV-associated anogenital cancer.

The chain links TRBV9 to TRBJ2-2; no reliable D call. CDR1 SGDLS and CDR2 YYNGEE come from the germline V gene. The CDR3 loop spans 15 amino acids. V was pared by 0 bases and J by 1 base, with 7 bases between. CDR3 in DNA: TGTGCCAGCAGCGTAGGATACAGGAACACCGGGGAGCTGTTTTTT. It specifies CASSVGYRNTGELFF.

This chain uses TRBV9 with TRBJ2-5, with 8 bases matching TRBD2. The J segment lost 2 bases and the V segment lost 6 bases, leaving 9 bases of the junction unmatched. The CDR3 length is 15 residues. Germline lookup yields CDR1 SGDLS and CDR2 YYNGEE. The CDR3 DNA sequence: TGTGCCAGCACCCAAGGCGGGGGGCTTCAAGAGACCCAGTACTTC. Residues: CASTQGGGLQETQYF.